The T cell receptor beta chain under discussion was sequenced for a study of Graves' ophthalmopathy and Graves' hyperthyroidism. Pregnancy or lactation, uncontrolled infections and other autoimmune diseases were grounds for excluding patients. Serum thyroxine and TRAb, along with clinical symptoms, thyroid ultrasound and orbital computed tomography, were what diagnosis relied on. PBMCs were obtained from 9.5 to 10 ml of fresh peripheral blood. Notes on the study in general: Blood also harbored most expanded thyroid clonotypes above 0.001 frequency.

In this sample, this clonotype turned up many times. Its target is not known. TCR beta CDR3 amplification used RNA transcripts. Second-round multiplex PCR came after first-round RT-PCR with HTBI primers. Using its own MiXCR run on the multiplex PCR reads, TCRdb lists one record per CDR3 protein. This sample yields 600,000 to 700,000 distinct CDR3 sequences, of which under 50% are seen a single time; around 3.3% belongs to the top ten. Losses at the gene ends were 3 bases for V and 6 bases for J; bases not matched to a gene: 5. CDR1 is SGHKS, CDR2 YYEKEE, per germline (reference sequence). CDR3 length: 15 amino acids.

This rearrangement joins TRBV5-5 to TRBJ2-2; 10 bases align to TRBD2. The clonotype was recovered from an adult man with Graves' ophthalmopathy. The sequenced sample consisted of peripheral blood. CDR3 sequence: CASSSGTSVAGELFF. DNA for the CDR3: TGTGCCAGCAGCTCCGGGACTAGCGTGGCCGGGGAGCTGTTTTTT.